Listed below are T cell receptor beta chains from one sample, sequenced in a study of regulatory T cells in long-lasting Graves disease. One entry per CDR3 protein, called by TCRdb with MiXCR from the multiplex PCR reads. The sample lists 350,000 to 550,000 distinct CDR3 sequences; less than 20% were seen once. This same sample was also part of a study on T cells in Graves' hyperthyroidism and ophthalmopathy.

The material sequenced was peripheral blood mononuclear cells (PBMCs), taken at new diagnosis, from a patient treated with antithyroid drugs. The source is a woman younger than 30 with Graves disease. Both conserved end residues are part of each CDR3. D genes are given only for firm matches. Clone size is not always given. Where it is, it says once, few, many or a class for expanded clones.

j_gene: TRBJ1-1
d_gene: TRBD1
len: 17
v_gene: TRBV5-1
abundance: many
CDR3aa: CASSLTHRGGRNTEAFF
CDR3nt: TGCGCCAGCAGCTTAACCCACAGGGGAGGAAGGAACACTGAAGCTTTCTTT

j_gene: TRBJ1-1
d_gene: -
len: 15
v_gene: TRBV28
abundance: many
CDR3aa: CASSLYRELNTEAFF
CDR3nt: TGTGCCAGCAGCCTTTACAGGGAGTTGAACACTGAAGCTTTCTTT

j_gene: TRBJ2-1
d_gene: -
len: 13
v_gene: TRBV4-1
abundance: few
CDR3aa: CASSQRGEVEQFF
CDR3nt: TGCGCCAGCAGCCAACGAGGAGAAGTTGAGCAGTTCTTC

j_gene: TRBJ2-1
d_gene: -
len: 14
v_gene: TRBV7-2
abundance: -
CDR3aa: CASSLAELYNEQFF
CDR3nt: TGTGCCAGCAGCTTGGCAGAACTTTACAATGAGCAGTTCTTC

j_gene: TRBJ2-1
d_gene: TRBD2
len: 16
v_gene: TRBV28
abundance: few
CDR3aa: CASSRLAGAVYNEQFF
CDR3nt: TGTGCCAGCAGCCGCCTAGCGGGAGCAGTATACAATGAGCAGTTCTTC

j_gene: TRBJ2-1
d_gene: -
len: 12
v_gene: TRBV11-2
abundance: many
CDR3aa: CASSSNLNEQFF
CDR3nt: TGTGCCAGCAGCTCAAACCTTAATGAGCAGTTCTTC

j_gene: TRBJ2-7
d_gene: TRBD2
len: 19
v_gene: TRBV2
abundance: -
CDR3aa: CASSVPTSGRAENYYEQYF
CDR3nt: TGTGCCAGCAGTGTACCGACTAGCGGGAGGGCCGAGAACTACTACGAGCAGTACTTC

j_gene: TRBJ2-5
d_gene: -
len: 16
v_gene: TRBV28
abundance: -
CDR3aa: CASSFASGGPQETQYF
CDR3nt: TGTGCCAGCAGTTTTGCGTCAGGAGGACCCCAAGAGACCCAGTACTTC

j_gene: TRBJ1-4
d_gene: TRBD1
len: 14
v_gene: TRBV30
abundance: many
CDR3aa: CACYLRDREGKLFF
CDR3nt: TGTGCCTGCTACCTCCGGGACAGGGAAGGAAAACTGTTTTTT

j_gene: TRBJ2-7
d_gene: -
len: 14
v_gene: TRBV14
abundance: -
CDR3aa: CASSAPGITYEQYF
CDR3nt: TGTGCCAGCAGCGCCCCGGGAATTACCTACGAGCAGTACTTC

j_gene: TRBJ1-1
d_gene: -
len: 14
v_gene: TRBV6-5
abundance: -
CDR3aa: CASSYAGLNTEAFF
CDR3nt: TGTGCCAGCAGTTACGCAGGTTTGAACACTGAAGCTTTCTTT

j_gene: TRBJ2-7
d_gene: TRBD1
len: 15
v_gene: TRBV28
abundance: many
CDR3aa: CASSSGQGLSGEQYF
CDR3nt: TGTGCCAGCAGTTCGGGACAGGGGCTCTCCGGCGAGCAGTACTTC

j_gene: TRBJ1-4
d_gene: TRBD1
len: 14
v_gene: TRBV12-3/TRBV12-4
abundance: -
CDR3aa: CASRPQDRNEKLFF
CDR3nt: TGTGCCAGCAGGCCCCAGGACAGGAATGAAAAACTGTTTTTT

j_gene: TRBJ2-7
d_gene: TRBD1
len: 18
v_gene: TRBV2
abundance: many
CDR3aa: CASSVHTPGQGANYEQYF
CDR3nt: TGTGCCAGCAGTGTTCACACCCCGGGACAGGGGGCTAACTACGAGCAGTACTTC

j_gene: TRBJ2-5
d_gene: -
len: 14
v_gene: TRBV7-2
abundance: many
CDR3aa: CASSSRQEWETQYF
CDR3nt: TGTGCCAGCAGCTCTCGACAGGAATGGGAGACCCAGTACTTC

j_gene: TRBJ1-5
d_gene: -
len: 13
v_gene: TRBV2
abundance: few
CDR3aa: CASSGEVGQPQHF
CDR3nt: TGTGCCAGCTCTGGGGAAGTTGGTCAGCCCCAGCATTTT

j_gene: TRBJ2-7
d_gene: -
len: 10
v_gene: TRBV30
abundance: -
CDR3aa: CAWSVNEQYF
CDR3nt: TGTGCCTGGAGTGTAAACGAGCAGTACTTC